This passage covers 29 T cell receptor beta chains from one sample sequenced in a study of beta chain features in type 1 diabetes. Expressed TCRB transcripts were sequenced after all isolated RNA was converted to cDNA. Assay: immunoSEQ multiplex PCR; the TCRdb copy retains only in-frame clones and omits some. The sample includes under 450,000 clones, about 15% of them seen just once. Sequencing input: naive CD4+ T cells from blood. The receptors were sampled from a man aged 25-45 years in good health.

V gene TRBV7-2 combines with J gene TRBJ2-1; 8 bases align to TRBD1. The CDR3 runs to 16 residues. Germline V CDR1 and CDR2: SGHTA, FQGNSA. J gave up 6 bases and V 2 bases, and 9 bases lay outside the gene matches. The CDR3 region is CASSLRQGRGGNEQFF. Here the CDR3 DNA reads TGTGCCAGCAGCTTAAGACAGGGGAGAGGGGGCAATGAGCAGTTCTTC. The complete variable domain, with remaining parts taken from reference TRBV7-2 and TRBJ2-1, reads GAGVSQSPSNKVTEKGKDVELRCDPISGHTALYWYRQSLGQGLEFLIYFQGNSAPDKSGLPSDRFSAERTGGSVSTLTIQRTQQEDSAVYLCASSLRQGRGGNEQFFGPGTRLTVL.

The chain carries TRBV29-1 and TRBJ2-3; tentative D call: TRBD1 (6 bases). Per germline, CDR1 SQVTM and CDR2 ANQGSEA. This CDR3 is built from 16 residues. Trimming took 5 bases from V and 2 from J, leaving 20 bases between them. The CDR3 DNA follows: TGCAGCGTTTCCGGGCTGACAGGACTGAACACAGATACGCAGTATTTT. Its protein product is CSVSGLTGLNTDTQYF.

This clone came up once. The CDR3 here is CATSRPRVGMLFF. The DNA for the CDR3 is TGTGCCACCAGCAGGCCGCGGGTGGGGATGCTGTTTTTT. The chain uses TRBV15 and TRBJ1-4; D not resolved. Germline loops: CDR1 LNHNV, CDR2 YYDKDF (reference sequence). The CDR3 has 13 residues. Deletions cut 3 bases from V and 14 bases from J, with 16 bases between.

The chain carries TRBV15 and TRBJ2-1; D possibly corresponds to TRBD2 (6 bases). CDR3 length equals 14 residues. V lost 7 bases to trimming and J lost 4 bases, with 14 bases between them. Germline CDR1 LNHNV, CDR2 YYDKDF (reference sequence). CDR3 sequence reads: CATTPGLPYNEQFF. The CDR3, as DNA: TGTGCCACCACTCCGGGACTCCCTTACAATGAGCAGTTCTTC.

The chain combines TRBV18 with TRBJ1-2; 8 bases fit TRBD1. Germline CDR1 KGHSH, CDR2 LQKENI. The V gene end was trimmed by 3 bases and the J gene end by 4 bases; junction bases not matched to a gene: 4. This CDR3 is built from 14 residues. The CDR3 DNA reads TGTGCCAGCTCACCCCTCGGGACAGGCTATGGCTACACCTTC. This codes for CASSPLGTGYGYTF.

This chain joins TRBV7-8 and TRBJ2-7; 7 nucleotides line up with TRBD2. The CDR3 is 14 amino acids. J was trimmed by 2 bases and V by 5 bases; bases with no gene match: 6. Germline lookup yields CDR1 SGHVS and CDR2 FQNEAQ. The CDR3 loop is CASSRASGPYEQYV. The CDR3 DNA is TGTGCCAGCAGCAGGGCTAGCGGCCCCTACGAGCAGTACGTC.

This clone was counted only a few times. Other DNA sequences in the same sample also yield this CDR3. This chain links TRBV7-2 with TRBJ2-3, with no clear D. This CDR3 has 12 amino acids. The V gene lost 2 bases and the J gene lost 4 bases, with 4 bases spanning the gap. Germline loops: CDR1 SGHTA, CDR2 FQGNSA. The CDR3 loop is CASSLMSDTQYF. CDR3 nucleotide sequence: TGTGCCAGCAGCTTAATGTCAGATACGCAGTATTTT.

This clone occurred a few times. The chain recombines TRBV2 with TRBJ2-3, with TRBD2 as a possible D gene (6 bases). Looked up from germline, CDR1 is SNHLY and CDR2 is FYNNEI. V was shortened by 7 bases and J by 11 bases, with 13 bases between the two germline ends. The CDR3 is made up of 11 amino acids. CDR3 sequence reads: CASTEGGGQYF. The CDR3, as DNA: TGTGCCAGCACTGAGGGAGGCGGGCAGTATTTT.

The CDR3 region has the DNA TGTGCCAGCAGCACAGGGGACAGAGGGAACACTGAAGCTTTCTTT. Its protein is CASSTGDRGNTEAFF. This chain connects TRBV7-9 to TRBJ1-1; TRBD1 agrees at 7 bases. The CDR3 consists of 15 residues. Germline V gene data show CDR1 as SEHNR and CDR2 as FQNEAQ (reference sequence). The ends lost 5 bases at V and 1 base at J; junction bases unmatched: 7. Looking up the rest from reference TRBV7-9 and TRBJ1-1 gives the full variable domain: DTGVSQNPRHKITKRGQNVTFRCDPISEHNRLYWYRQTLGQGPEFLTYFQNEAQLEKSRLLSDRFSAERPKGSFSTLEIQRTEQGDSAMYLCASSTGDRGNTEAFFGQGTRLTVV.

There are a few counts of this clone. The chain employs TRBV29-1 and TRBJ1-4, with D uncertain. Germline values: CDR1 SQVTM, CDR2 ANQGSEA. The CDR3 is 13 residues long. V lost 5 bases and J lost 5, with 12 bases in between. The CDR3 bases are TGCAGCGTTAAAAAGCTCTCGAATGAAAAACTGTTTTTT. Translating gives CSVKKLSNEKLFF.

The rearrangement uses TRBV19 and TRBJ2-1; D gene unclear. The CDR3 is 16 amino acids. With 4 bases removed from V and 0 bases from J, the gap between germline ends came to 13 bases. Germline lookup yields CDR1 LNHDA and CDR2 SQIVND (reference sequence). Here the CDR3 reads CASSKAVLSSYNEQFF. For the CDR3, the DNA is TGTGCCAGTAGTAAAGCCGTTCTGAGCTCCTACAATGAGCAGTTCTTC. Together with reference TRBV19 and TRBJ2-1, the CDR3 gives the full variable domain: DGGITQSPKYLFRKEGQNVTLSCEQNLNHDAMYWYRQDPGQGLRLIYYSQIVNDFQKGDIAEGYSVSREKKESFPLTVTSAQKNPTAFYLCASSKAVLSSYNEQFFGPGTRLTVL.

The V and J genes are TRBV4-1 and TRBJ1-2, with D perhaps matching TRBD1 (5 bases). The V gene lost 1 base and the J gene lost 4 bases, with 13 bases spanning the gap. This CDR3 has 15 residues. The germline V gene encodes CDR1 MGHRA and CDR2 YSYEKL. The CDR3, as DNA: TGCGCCAGCAGCCAAGTGTTAGGGGAAGTCTATGGCTACACCTTC. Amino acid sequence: CASSQVLGEVYGYTF.

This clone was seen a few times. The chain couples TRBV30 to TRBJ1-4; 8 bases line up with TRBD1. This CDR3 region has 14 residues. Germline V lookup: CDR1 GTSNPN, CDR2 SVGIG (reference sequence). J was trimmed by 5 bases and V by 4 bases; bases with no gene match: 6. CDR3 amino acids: CAWTADRVNEKLFF. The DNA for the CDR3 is TGTGCCTGGACCGCGGACAGGGTGAATGAAAAACTGTTTTTT.

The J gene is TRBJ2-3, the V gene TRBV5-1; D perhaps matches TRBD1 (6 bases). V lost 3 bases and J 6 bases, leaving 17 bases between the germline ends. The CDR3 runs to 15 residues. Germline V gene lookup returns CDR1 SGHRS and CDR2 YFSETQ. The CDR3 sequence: CASSYQDRPGDTQYF. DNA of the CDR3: TGCGCCAGCAGCTACCAAGACAGGCCGGGGGATACGCAGTATTTT.

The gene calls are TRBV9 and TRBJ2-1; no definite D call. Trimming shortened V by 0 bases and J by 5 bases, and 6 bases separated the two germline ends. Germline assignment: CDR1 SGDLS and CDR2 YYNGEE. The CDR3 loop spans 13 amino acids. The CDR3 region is CASSVVGNNEQFF. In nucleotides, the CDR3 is TGTGCCAGCAGCGTAGTGGGGAACAATGAGCAGTTCTTC.

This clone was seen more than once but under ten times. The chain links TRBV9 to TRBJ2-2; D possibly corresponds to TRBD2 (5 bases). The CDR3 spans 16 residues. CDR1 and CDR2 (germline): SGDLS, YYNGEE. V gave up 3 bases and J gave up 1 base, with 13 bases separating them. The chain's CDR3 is CASSEYYGLNTGELFF. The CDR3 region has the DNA TGTGCCAGCAGCGAATACTACGGACTGAACACCGGGGAGCTGTTTTTT.

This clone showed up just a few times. As DNA, the CDR3 is TGTGCCATCAGTGACCACGACAAAGTGAACACTGAAGCTTTCTTT. Protein sequence: CAISDHDKVNTEAFF. The chain links TRBV10-3 to TRBJ1-1; D is uncertain. Germline CDR1 ENHRY, CDR2 SYGVKD. The CDR3 contains 15 residues. The V end lost 3 bases, the J end lost 0 bases, and 11 bases lay between the germline ends.

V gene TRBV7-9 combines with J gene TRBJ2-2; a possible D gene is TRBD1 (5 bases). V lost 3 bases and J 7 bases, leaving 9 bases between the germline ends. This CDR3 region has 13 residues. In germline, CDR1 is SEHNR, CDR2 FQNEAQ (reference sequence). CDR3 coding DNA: TGTGCCAGCAGCTTGGGGCCACGCGGGGAGCTGTTTTTT. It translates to CASSLGPRGELFF.

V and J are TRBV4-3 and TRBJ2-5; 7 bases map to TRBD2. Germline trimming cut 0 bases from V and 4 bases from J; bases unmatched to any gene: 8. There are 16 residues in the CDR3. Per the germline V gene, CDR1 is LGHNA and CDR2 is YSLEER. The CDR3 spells CASSQDPAGMGETQYF. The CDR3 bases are TGCGCCAGCAGCCAAGATCCAGCGGGGATGGGAGAGACCCAGTACTTC.

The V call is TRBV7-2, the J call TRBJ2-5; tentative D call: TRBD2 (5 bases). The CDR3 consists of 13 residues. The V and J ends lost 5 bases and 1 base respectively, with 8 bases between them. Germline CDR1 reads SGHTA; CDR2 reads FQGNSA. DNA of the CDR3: TGTGCCAGCAGCACCGGGGTCCAAGAGACCCAGTACTTC. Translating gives CASSTGVQETQYF.

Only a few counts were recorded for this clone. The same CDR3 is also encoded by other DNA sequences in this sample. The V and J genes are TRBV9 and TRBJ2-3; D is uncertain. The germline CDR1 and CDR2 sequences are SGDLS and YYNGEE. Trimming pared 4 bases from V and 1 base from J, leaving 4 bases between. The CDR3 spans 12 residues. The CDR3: CASSPRTDTQYF. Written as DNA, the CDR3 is TGTGCCAGCAGCCCCCGCACAGATACGCAGTATTTT. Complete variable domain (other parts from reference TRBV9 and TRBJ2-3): DSGVTQTPKHLITATGQRVTLRCSPRSGDLSVYWYQQSLDQGLQFLIQYYNGEERAKGNILERFSAQQFPDLHSELNLSSLELGDSALYFCASSPRTDTQYFGPGTRLTVL.

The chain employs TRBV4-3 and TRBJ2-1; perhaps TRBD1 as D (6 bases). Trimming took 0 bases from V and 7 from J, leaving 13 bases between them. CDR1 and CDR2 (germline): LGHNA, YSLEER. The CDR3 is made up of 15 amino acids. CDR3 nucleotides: TGCGCCAGCAGCCAAGAAGGCAGGGGTTGGAATGAGCAGTTCTTC. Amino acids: CASSQEGRGWNEQFF.

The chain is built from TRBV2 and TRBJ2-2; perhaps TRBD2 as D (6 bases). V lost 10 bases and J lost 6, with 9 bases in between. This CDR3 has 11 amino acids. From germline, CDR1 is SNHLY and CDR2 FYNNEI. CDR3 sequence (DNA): TGTGCCACAAGGGAGGCCGGGGAGCTGTTTTTT. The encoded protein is CATREAGELFF. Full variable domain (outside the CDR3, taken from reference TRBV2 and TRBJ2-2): EPEVTQTPSHQVTQMGQEVILRCVPISNHLYFYWYRQILGQKVEFLVSFYNNEISEKSEIFDDQFSVERPDGSNFTLKIRSTKLEDSAMYFCATREAGELFFGEGSRLTVL.

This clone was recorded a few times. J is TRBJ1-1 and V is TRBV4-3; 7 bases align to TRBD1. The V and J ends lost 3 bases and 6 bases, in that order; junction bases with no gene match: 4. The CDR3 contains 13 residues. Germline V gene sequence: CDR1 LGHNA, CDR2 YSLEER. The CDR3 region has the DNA TGCGCCAGCAGCCAGTTGACAGGGTCTGAAGCTTTCTTT. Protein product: CASSQLTGSEAFF.

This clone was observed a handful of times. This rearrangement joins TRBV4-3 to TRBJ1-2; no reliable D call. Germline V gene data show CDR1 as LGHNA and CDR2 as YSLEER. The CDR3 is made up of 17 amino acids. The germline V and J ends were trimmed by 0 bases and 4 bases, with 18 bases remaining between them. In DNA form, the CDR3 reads TGCGCCAGCAGCCAAGATTTCGGCATACCACCTATCTATGGCTACACCTTC. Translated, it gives CASSQDFGIPPIYGYTF.

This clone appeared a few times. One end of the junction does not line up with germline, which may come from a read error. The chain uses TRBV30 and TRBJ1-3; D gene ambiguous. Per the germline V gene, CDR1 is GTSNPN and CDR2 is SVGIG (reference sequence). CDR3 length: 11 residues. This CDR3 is CAWSQVGNVDF. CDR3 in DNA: TGTGCCTGGAGTCAGGTCGGGAATGTGGATTTT.

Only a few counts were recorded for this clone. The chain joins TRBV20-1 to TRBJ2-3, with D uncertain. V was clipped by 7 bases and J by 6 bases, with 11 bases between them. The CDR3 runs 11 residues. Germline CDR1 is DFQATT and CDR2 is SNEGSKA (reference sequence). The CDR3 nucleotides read TGCAGTGTTTCCTCCCCGGATACGCAGTATTTT. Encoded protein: CSVSSPDTQYF.

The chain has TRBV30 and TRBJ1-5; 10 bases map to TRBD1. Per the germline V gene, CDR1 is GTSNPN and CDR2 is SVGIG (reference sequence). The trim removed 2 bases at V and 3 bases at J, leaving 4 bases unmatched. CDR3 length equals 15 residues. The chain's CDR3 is CAWSSGQGVNQPQHF. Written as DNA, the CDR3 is TGTGCCTGGAGTTCAGGACAGGGGGTCAATCAGCCCCAGCATTTT.

The DNA of the CDR3 is TGTGCCTCCGGGCAGGCGGGGGGCACAGATACGCAGTATTTT. Translated: CASGQAGGTDTQYF. This chain joins TRBV15 and TRBJ2-3; 7 bases line up with TRBD2. This CDR3 contains 14 residues. V trimming: 11 bases; J trimming: 1 base; junction bases outside the gene matches: 9. Germline CDR1 reads LNHNV; CDR2 reads YYDKDF (reference sequence).